The T cell receptor (beta chain) described here comes from a study of cytomegalovirus exposure and HLA in healthy donors. Study observations and caveats: TCR beta V- and J-gene trimming was later associated with a missense DCLRE1C variant.

As regards this clone: Its antigen is undetermined.

The PCR had 60 Vbeta and 13 Jbeta primers. The method was immunoSEQ multiplex PCR; TCRdb's version includes in-frame clones alone and lacks a portion of them. The top ten hold about 2.5% of the sample, which has about 120,000 clones, more than 60% seen once. This CDR3 region has 16 residues. Trimming took 3 bases from V and 3 from J; bases not matched to a gene: 10. Germline V gene sequence: CDR1 GTSNPN, CDR2 SVGIG (reference sequence). The TCR comes from a female donor in good health and CMV-seronegative. Sequencing input: PBMCs. This chain links TRBV30 with TRBJ1-3; 8 bases match TRBD1. The CDR3 DNA reads as TGTGCCTGGAGGCACAACAGGGGGAATCGTGGAAACACCATATATTTT. Translated: CAWRHNRGNRGNTIYF.